This T cell receptor (beta chain) was observed in a study of CD8 T cells in Susac syndrome. In blood CD8+ and CD4+ T cells, TCR beta underwent sequencing. The multiple sclerosis control group was made up of treatment-naive patients with stable or active relapsing-remitting disease. FACS enriched CD8+ TEMRA cells, while bulk CD8+ and CD4+ were negatively isolated. RNA was extracted with the RNeasy kit, and a quantity of about 0.45 to 1 ug was reverse transcribed using random hexamers. Across 54 Vbeta and 13 Jbeta, TCR beta CDR3 was amplified with immunoSEQ multiplex PCR. TCRdb processed the immunoSEQ multiplex PCR reads anew with MiXCR; each CDR3 protein has one entry. Among about 280,000 distinct CDR3 sequences listed, around 84% were seen once. Specimen: CD8+ T cells from PBMCs. This clonotype was sampled from a human donor with multiple sclerosis.

The CDR3 bases are TGTGCCAGCAGTTACGGGACTAGCGGTGACAATGAGCAGTTCTTC. Translation gives CASSYGTSGDNEQFF. This chain uses TRBV6-5 with TRBJ2-1; TRBD2 aligns across 11 bases. This CDR3 spans 15 amino acids. With 2 bases clipped from V and 5 bases from J, the junction kept 2 bases outside the gene matches. From germline, CDR1 is MNHEY and CDR2 SVGAGI.